The TCR beta chain described here comes from a study of T cells of healthy individuals. One entry per CDR3 protein, called by TCRdb with MiXCR from the 5' RACE reads. The sample shows some 69,000 distinct CDR3 sequences, 15% to 20% of them seen only once. The V and J ends lost 0 bases and 8 bases respectively, with 8 bases between them. Germline loops: CDR1 SGHTA, CDR2 FQGNSA. The CDR3 has 14 residues. This clonotype appeared a few times. This chain connects TRBV7-2 to TRBJ1-6, with unresolved D. The receptor comes from a human donor in good health. The CDR3 nucleotides are TGTGCCAGCAGCTTAGCCGGCAGACATTCACCCCTCCACTTT. This encodes CASSLAGRHSPLHF.